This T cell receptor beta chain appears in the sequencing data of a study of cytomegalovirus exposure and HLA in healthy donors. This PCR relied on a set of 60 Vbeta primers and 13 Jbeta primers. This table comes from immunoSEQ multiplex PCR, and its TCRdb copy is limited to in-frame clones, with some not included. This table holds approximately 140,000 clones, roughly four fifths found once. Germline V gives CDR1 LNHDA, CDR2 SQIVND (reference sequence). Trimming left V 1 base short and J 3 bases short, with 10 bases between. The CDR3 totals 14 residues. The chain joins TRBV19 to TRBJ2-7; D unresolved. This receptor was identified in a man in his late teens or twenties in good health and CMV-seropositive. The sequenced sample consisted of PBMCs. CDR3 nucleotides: TGTGCCAGTAGTATAGGAGGCGACTTCTACGAGCAGTACTTC. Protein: CASSIGGDFYEQYF.